The 24 T cell receptor beta chains listed next were all sequenced from one sample in a study of patients and donors after allogeneic stem cell transplantation (dated by TCRdb to 2018 to 2020). The library was obtained by RT-PCR. Instrument used: NextSeq 550. TCRdb cleaned the public reads at Q25 with fastp, built clones with MiXCR and kept in-frame beta chains. CDR3 protein duplicates are merged, each entry listing the most common genes and DNA. A total of about 400,000 distinct CDR3 sequences appear in this sample, roughly 16% of them only once. The top ten clonotypes cover about 7% of the sample. Sequencing input: blood, either unsorted or a sorted T cell fraction (not recorded which). Receptors originate from a human donor who was either an allogeneic HSCT recipient or a stem cell or donor lymphocyte infusion donor (not recorded which). It is not recorded whose cells these are; they may come from a transplant donor.

This chain links TRBV6-5 with TRBJ2-7, with D unclear. Trimming took 5 bases from V and 2 from J, leaving 4 bases between them. The germline CDR1 and CDR2 sequences are MNHEY and SVGAGI. CDR3 length: 11 amino acids. CDR3 residues: CASSVTYEQYF. The CDR3 nucleotides are TGTGCCAGCAGTGTCACCTACGAGCAGTACTTC.

This chain joins TRBV5-1 and TRBJ1-5; 8 positions match TRBD1. CDR3 size: 18 residues. After removal of 0 bases from V and 0 bases from J, the junction contained 8 bases not matched to a gene. The germline V gene has CDR1 SGHRS and CDR2 YFSETQ. The CDR3 loop reads CASSLAPGGIYSNQPQHF. In DNA, the CDR3 is TGCGCCAGCAGCTTGGCTCCAGGGGGCATTTATAGCAATCAGCCCCAGCATTTT. Looking up the rest from reference TRBV5-1 and TRBJ1-5 gives the full variable domain: KAGVTQTPRYLIKTRGQQVTLSCSPISGHRSVSWYQQTPGQGLQFLFEYFSETQRNKGNFPGRFSGRQFSNSRSEMNVSTLELGDSALYLCASSLAPGGIYSNQPQHFGDGTRLSIL.

This clonotype was seen a handful of times. This chain joins TRBV3-1 and TRBJ2-1; 7 nucleotides match TRBD2. The trim removed 3 bases at V and 3 bases at J, leaving 11 bases unmatched. The CDR3 runs to 17 residues. Germline CDR1 reads LGHDT; CDR2 reads YNNKEL (reference sequence). DNA of the CDR3: TGTGCCAGCAGCCAGGCTAGGAGGCCTAGCGGCTACAATGAGCAGTTCTTC. It codes for CASSQARRPSGYNEQFF.

This clonotype was recorded only once. This chain connects TRBV28 to TRBJ2-5, with 7 nucleotides matching TRBD1. The V segment lost 3 bases and the J segment 13 bases; nucleotides outside the gene matches: 5. This CDR3 is built from 11 residues. CDR1 is MDHEN and CDR2 is SYDVKM in the germline V gene. This CDR3 reads CASSFADRLYF. CDR3 nucleotide sequence: TGTGCCAGCAGTTTCGCGGACAGGTTGTACTTC.

The chain employs TRBV30 and TRBJ2-5; D is ambiguous. The CDR3 sequence is 11 residues long. V lost 3 bases and J 4 bases, leaving 6 bases between the germline ends. Germline assignment: CDR1 GTSNPN and CDR2 SVGIG (reference sequence). CDR3 sequence: CAWSASETQYF. The CDR3 nucleotides read TGTGCCTGGAGCGCTTCAGAGACCCAGTACTTC.

Many counts were recorded for this clonotype. The V gene is TRBV28, the J gene TRBJ1-6; D is ambiguous. The length of the CDR3 is 12 residues. Germline values: CDR1 MDHEN, CDR2 SYDVKM. Trimming left V 6 bases short and J 8 bases short, with 8 bases between. The CDR3 region is CASRVTDSPLHF. For the CDR3, the DNA is TGTGCCAGCAGAGTGACTGATTCACCCCTCCACTTT.

This clonotype occurred once. The V and J genes are TRBV7-7 and TRBJ2-6, with D unresolved. Germline values: CDR1 SSHAT, CDR2 FNYEAQ (reference sequence). With 2 bases removed from V and 0 bases from J, the gap between germline ends came to 5 bases. This CDR3 spans 15 amino acids. CDR3 region: CASSLIGSGANVLTF. The CDR3 DNA reads as TGTGCCAGCAGCTTAATCGGCTCTGGGGCCAACGTCCTGACTTTC. Complete variable domain (other parts from reference TRBV7-7 and TRBJ2-6): GAGVSQSPRYKVTKRGQDVTLRCDPISSHATLYWYQQALGQGPEFLTYFNYEAQPDKSGLPSDRFSAERPEGSISTLTIQRTEQRDSAMYRCASSLIGSGANVLTFGAGSRLTVL.

This clonotype was counted a few times. This chain connects TRBV9 to TRBJ1-1, with a tentative D call TRBD1 (6 bases). V lost 3 bases and J 4 bases, leaving 16 bases between the germline ends. CDR3 length: 15 amino acids. Germline V CDR1 and CDR2: SGDLS, YYNGEE. The DNA of the CDR3 is TGTGCCAGCAGCGAACCACAGGGACATCTCACTGAAGCTTTCTTT. It is translated as CASSEPQGHLTEAFF.

This clonotype was seen ten or more times. The chain combines TRBV5-1 with TRBJ2-1; 8 nucleotides match TRBD2. J was trimmed by 6 bases and V by 3 bases; bases with no gene match: 8. The CDR3 runs 15 residues. Germline CDR1 is SGHRS and CDR2 is YFSETQ. The CDR3 DNA is TGCGCCAGCAGCTCGGGACTAGATCTTTTCAATGAGCAGTTCTTC. Residues: CASSSGLDLFNEQFF.

The rearrangement joins TRBV20-1 to TRBJ1-3; 8 bases are a match to TRBD1. V was clipped by 1 base and J by 3 bases; unmatched bases: 5. The germline V gene encodes CDR1 DFQATT and CDR2 SNEGSKA (reference sequence). The CDR3 has 15 residues. The CDR3 region is CSARGQGPFGNTIYF. The DNA of the CDR3 is TGCAGTGCTAGAGGACAGGGGCCCTTTGGAAACACCATATATTTT.

J is TRBJ2-1 and V is TRBV7-9; 7 bases line up with TRBD1. The CDR3 totals 15 residues. V dropped 4 bases and J dropped 0; count of bases not matched to a gene: 3. CDR1 is SEHNR, CDR2 FQNEAQ, per germline (reference sequence). The CDR3 nucleotides read TGTGCCAGCAGCTCCCGACAGGGCTCCTACAATGAGCAGTTCTTC. Amino acids: CASSSRQGSYNEQFF.

This clonotype has only a few counts. This chain connects TRBV18 to TRBJ2-3; D is possibly TRBD2 (5 bases). CDR1 and CDR2 from the germline V gene are KGHSH and LQKENI. CDR3 length: 17 residues. V lost 3 bases, J lost 1 base, and 17 bases lay in between. The CDR3 loop reads CASSPRASSGGTDTQYF. The CDR3 DNA follows: TGTGCCAGCTCACCGAGGGCCTCCTCTGGCGGCACAGATACGCAGTATTTT.

This clonotype was counted only a few times. V usage is TRBV5-8 and J usage is TRBJ1-5; D might be TRBD1 (5 bases). V gave up 2 bases and J gave up 6 bases, with 12 bases separating them. The CDR3 is 14 amino acids. Germline V gene data show CDR1 as SGHTS and CDR2 as YDEGEE. CDR3: CASSLRRGGQPQHF. The CDR3 DNA follows: TGTGCCAGCAGCTTACGTAGGGGAGGTCAGCCCCAGCATTTT. Filled out from reference TRBV5-8 and TRBJ1-5, the complete variable domain reads EAGVTQSPTHLIKTRGQQATLRCSPISGHTSVYWYQQALGLGLQFLLWYDEGEERNRGNFPPRFSGRQFPNYSSELNVNALELEDSALYLCASSLRRGGQPQHFGDGTRLSIL.

The CDR3 coding sequence is TGTGCCAGTAGCACCTTATCACAGGGGGCGCGTGGAAACACCATATATTTT. The encoded protein is CASSTLSQGARGNTIYF. The gene calls are TRBV19 and TRBJ1-3; 9 bases align to TRBD1. This CDR3 has 17 residues. After removal of 6 bases from V and 3 bases from J, the junction contained 12 bases not matched to a gene. Germline V gene sequence: CDR1 LNHDA, CDR2 SQIVND (reference sequence).

This clonotype was picked up many times. The chain links TRBV5-6 to TRBJ1-1; tentatively, D is TRBD1 (5 bases). Trimming left V 3 bases short and J 4 bases short, with 10 bases between. Germline V gene data show CDR1 as SGHDT and CDR2 as YYEEEE. The length of the CDR3 is 13 residues. CDR3 sequence: CASSWAGGTEAFF. DNA of the CDR3: TGTGCCAGCAGCTGGGCCGGGGGCACTGAAGCTTTCTTT.

The gene calls are TRBV19 and TRBJ2-5; no firm D call. V dropped 4 bases and J dropped 5 bases, with 17 bases sitting between them. In germline, CDR1 is LNHDA, CDR2 SQIVND (reference sequence). The length of the CDR3 is 15 residues. The DNA for the CDR3 is TGTGCCAGTAGTAGACAACGGGTAGGAATGGAGACCCAGTACTTC. Translated, it gives CASSRQRVGMETQYF.

This clonotype has a handful of counts. The chain carries TRBV24-1 and TRBJ1-2; 7 nucleotides align to TRBD1. The CDR3 contains 14 residues. V was pared by 4 bases and J by 4 bases, with 5 bases of the junction left unmatched. In germline, CDR1 is KGHDR, CDR2 SFDVKD. The DNA for the CDR3 is TGTGCCACCAGTGACTCGGGACAGACCTATGGCTACACCTTC. Translation: CATSDSGQTYGYTF.

This clonotype was seen a few times. The chain links TRBV20-1 to TRBJ2-3; 9 bases are a match to TRBD2. CDR1 and CDR2 from the germline V gene are DFQATT and SNEGSKA (reference sequence). J was trimmed by 7 bases and V by 4 bases; bases with no gene match: 9. CDR3 length: 14 residues. In DNA, the CDR3 is TGCAGTGCTACTAGCGGGACGAGCGGGTATACGCAGTATTTT. It specifies CSATSGTSGYTQYF.

This clonotype was counted between two and nine times. This chain connects TRBV20-1 to TRBJ1-2; 9 nucleotides line up with TRBD1. The V and J ends lost 6 bases and 6 bases, in that order; junction bases with no gene match: 11. The CDR3 has 14 amino acids. Germline CDR1 is DFQATT and CDR2 is SNEGSKA (reference sequence). The CDR3 DNA reads TGCAGTGCCCCCTCGGACAGGGGCGAGGATGGCTACACCTTC. It encodes CSAPSDRGEDGYTF.

The chain has TRBV20-1 and TRBJ1-6; unclear D gene. The CDR3 spans 16 residues. Trimming pared 0 bases from V and 8 bases from J, leaving 17 bases between. Germline CDR1 and CDR2: DFQATT and SNEGSKA (reference sequence). The CDR3 reads CSARDQRGGGDSPLHF. The CDR3 coding sequence is TGCAGTGCTAGAGATCAGCGAGGAGGTGGGGATTCACCCCTCCACTTT.

The chain combines TRBV5-1 with TRBJ2-5; a possible D gene is TRBD1 (7 bases). The CDR3 has 16 residues. The germline CDR1 and CDR2 sequences are SGHRS and YFSETQ. V lost 4 bases and J 5 bases, leaving 21 bases between the germline ends. The CDR3 bases are TGCGCCAGCAGCCCCTCCGGAGGGGGCCTTCGGGAGACCCAGTACTTC. Encoded protein: CASSPSGGGLRETQYF.

This rearrangement joins TRBV7-6 to TRBJ2-7; D is unclear. CDR1 SGHVS and CDR2 FNYEAQ come from the germline V gene. This CDR3 has 13 amino acids. Trimming shortened V by 7 bases and J by 0 bases, and 10 bases separated the two germline ends. CDR3 region: CASNQPNSYEQYF. The CDR3 DNA is TGTGCCAGCAACCAGCCCAACTCCTACGAGCAGTACTTC.

This clonotype came up a few times. The chain carries TRBV11-1 and TRBJ1-1, with D possibly matching TRBD1 (6 bases). The ends were cut back, 6 bases at V and 1 base at J, with 24 bases in the middle. This CDR3 spans 18 amino acids. Germline-derived CDR1 and CDR2 are SGHAT and FQDESV (reference sequence). DNA for the CDR3: TGTGCCAGCAGTCCCCCCAGGTTCAGGGGTTCTCAGAACACTGAAGCTTTCTTT. It specifies CASSPPRFRGSQNTEAFF.

This clonotype has just a few counts. This sequence joins TRBV29-1 and TRBJ1-5, with D perhaps matching TRBD1 (5 bases). This CDR3 region has 13 residues. V lost 4 bases, J lost 6 bases, and 13 bases lay in between. Germline values: CDR1 SQVTM, CDR2 ANQGSEA. This CDR3 is CSVVGDFGQPQHF. CDR3 sequence (DNA): TGCAGCGTTGTGGGGGACTTCGGTCAGCCCCAGCATTTT.